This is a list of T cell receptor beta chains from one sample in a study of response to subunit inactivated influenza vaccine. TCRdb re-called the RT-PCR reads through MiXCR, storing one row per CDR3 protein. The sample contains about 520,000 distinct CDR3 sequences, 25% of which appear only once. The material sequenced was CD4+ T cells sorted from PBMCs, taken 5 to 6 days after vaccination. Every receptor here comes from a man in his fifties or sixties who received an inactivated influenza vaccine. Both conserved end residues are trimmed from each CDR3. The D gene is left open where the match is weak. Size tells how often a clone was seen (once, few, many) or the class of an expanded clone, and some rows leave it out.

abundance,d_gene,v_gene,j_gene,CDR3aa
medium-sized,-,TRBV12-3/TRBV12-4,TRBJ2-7,ASRNSILYEQY
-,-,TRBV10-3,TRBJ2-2,AISDRPTGELF
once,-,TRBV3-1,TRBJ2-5,ASSSWTDSKTQY
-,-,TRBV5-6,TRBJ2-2,ASSLVGLPTGELF
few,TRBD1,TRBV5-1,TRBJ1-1,ASSTPDRVNTEAF
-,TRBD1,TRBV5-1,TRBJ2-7,ASSIQGVGATYEQY
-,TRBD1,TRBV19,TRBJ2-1,ASTPQWETTGAKGNEQF
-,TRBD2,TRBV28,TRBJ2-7,ASSLSLGLGSGEYEQY
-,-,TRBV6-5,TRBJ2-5,ASSLAGMVETQY
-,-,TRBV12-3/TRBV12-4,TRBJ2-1,ASSPAIGSAEQF
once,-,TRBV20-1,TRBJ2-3,SARMNGPTDTQY
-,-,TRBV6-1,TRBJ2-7,ASRDRDFSYEQY
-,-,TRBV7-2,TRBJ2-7,ASSPRVGDYEQY
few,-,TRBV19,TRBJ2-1,ASSGSGAYNEQF
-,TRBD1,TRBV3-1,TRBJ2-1,ASSRQGFEQF
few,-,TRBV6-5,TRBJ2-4,ASSRGNIQY
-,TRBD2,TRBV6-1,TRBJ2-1,ASRETSGRINEQF
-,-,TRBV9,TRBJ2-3,ASSVDGSTDTQY
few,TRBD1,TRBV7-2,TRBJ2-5,ASSPLGTGLETQY
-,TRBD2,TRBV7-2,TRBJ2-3,ASRAGGPPDTQY
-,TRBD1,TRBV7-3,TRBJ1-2,ASRPHGTGVLANYGYT
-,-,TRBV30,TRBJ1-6,AWSVLPSDSPLH
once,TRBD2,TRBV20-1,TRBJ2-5,SARTSGGASVETQY
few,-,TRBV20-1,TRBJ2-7,SARGSQGYEQY
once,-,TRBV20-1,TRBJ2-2,SATRNFAGELF
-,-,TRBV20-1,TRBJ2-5,SARSSAPETQY
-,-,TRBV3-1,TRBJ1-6,ARSRGIESLH
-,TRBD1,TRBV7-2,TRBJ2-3,ASSPDRLSTDTQY
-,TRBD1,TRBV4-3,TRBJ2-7,ASSEGTGGFYEQY
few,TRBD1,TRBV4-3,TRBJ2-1,ASSQDTGGYNEQF
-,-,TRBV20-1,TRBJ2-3,SALASWGADTQY
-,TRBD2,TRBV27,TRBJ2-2,ASSHLAGESGELF
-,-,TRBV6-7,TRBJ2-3,ASSYSNGSVDTQY
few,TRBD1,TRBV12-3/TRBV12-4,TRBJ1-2,ASSPRDRATGGYT
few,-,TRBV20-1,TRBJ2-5,SAGVGSVGETQY
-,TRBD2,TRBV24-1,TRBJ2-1,ATSATSGSHEQF
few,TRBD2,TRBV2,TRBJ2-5,ASNLWGGSETQY
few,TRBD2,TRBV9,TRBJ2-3,ASSVGLAGHTDTQY
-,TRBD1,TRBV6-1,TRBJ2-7,ASSDWGQGSYEQY
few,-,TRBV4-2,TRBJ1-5,ASSQDRASQPQH
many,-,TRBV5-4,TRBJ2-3,ASSLGFARSGDTQY
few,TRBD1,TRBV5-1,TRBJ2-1,ASSTGTGNYNEQF
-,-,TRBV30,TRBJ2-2,AWSWGIGTGELF
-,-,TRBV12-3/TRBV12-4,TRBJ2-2,ASSFGVARNTGELF
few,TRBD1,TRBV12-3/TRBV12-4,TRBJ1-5,ASRIDRANNQPQH
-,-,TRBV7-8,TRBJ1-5,ASSLAGLKPQH
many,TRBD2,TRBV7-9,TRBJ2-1,ASSFASGSNEQF
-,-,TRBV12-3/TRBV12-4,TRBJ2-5,ASSYLWAETQY
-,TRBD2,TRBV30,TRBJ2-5,AWSAPRLAGYQETQY
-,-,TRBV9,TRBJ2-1,ASSVAGTNNEQF
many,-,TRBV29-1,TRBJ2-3,SVEDPKGITDTQY
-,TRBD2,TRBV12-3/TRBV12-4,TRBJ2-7,ASRGLGTSGFLYEQY
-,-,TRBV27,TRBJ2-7,ASSRSLAFLFYEQY
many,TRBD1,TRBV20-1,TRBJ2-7,SARTGNSYEQY